The source of this T cell receptor beta chain is a study of blood T cell repertoires in COVID-19. TCRdb's copy holds only in-frame clones and misses some; the assay was immunoSEQ multiplex PCR. Counted here are roughly 150,000 clones, roughly 78% occurring once; the ten biggest clones make up around a fifth. The table lists this clone with a few counts. The CDR3 totals 14 residues. After removal of 3 bases from V and 8 bases from J, the junction contained 6 bases not matched to a gene. The germline V gene has CDR1 SGHRS and CDR2 YFSETQ. The TCR sequence derives from a woman in her sixties or seventies in a cohort exposed to, infected with or recovered from COVID-19 (not recorded which). This sequence joins TRBV5-1 and TRBJ1-4, with 8 bases matching TRBD1. Sequencing input: PBMCs or T cells enriched from blood (not recorded which). CDR3 DNA: TGCGCCAGCAGCTCAGACAGGGGTGGGGAAAAACTGTTTTTT. Encoded protein: CASSSDRGGEKLFF.